Listed below are T cell receptor beta chains from one sample, sequenced in a study of OX40 agonist ivuxolimab in advanced cancers. Here immunoSEQ multiplex PCR was the method, and the copy in TCRdb shows in-frame clones only, minus some. The profile covers 15,000 to 25,000 clones, with 85% to 90% appearing a single time and roughly 50% taken by the ten largest. The specimen was CD4+ or CD8+ T cells sorted from blood, collected in a trial of the OX40 agonist ivuxolimab. The receptors were gathered from an adult with an advanced solid tumor such as melanoma, head and neck, liver or kidney cancer. CDR3s include the opening cysteine and the closing phenylalanine or tryptophan. The D gene is left open where the match is weak. Part of the rows lack a size; the others show once, few, many or a class for expanded clones.

TRBV7-9	TRBJ2-1	few	TRBD1	TGTGCCAGCAGCACCAGGGGGTGGGATGAGCAGTTCTTC	CASSTRGWDEQFF
TRBV28	TRBJ2-1	NA	NA	TGTGCCAGCAGTCCTTTTACAGGGAGGGCAAATGAGCAGTTCTTC	CASSPFTGRANEQFF
TRBV5-1	TRBJ2-1	NA	NA	TGCGCCAGCAGCTTGGTCTACGATGAGCAGTTCTTC	CASSLVYDEQFF
TRBV7-9	TRBJ2-3	once	TRBD1	TGTGCCAGCAGTTTCCATACAGGGGGAGCAGATACGCAGTATTTT	CASSFHTGGADTQYF
TRBV4-3	TRBJ2-7	NA	NA	TGCGCCAGCAGCCAAGATGGCGGCTACGAGCAGTACTTC	CASSQDGGYEQYF
TRBV21-1	TRBJ2-1	NA	NA	TGTGCCTCCCGAAGGGGCAATGAGCAGTTCTTC	CASRRGNEQFF
TRBV18	TRBJ1-5	NA	TRBD1	TGTGCCAGCTCACCGACCTCGTTAATGACAGGGAATTCTCAGCCCCAGCATTTT	CASSPTSLMTGNSQPQHF
TRBV5-4	TRBJ1-2	few	TRBD1	TGTGCCAGCAGCTCGGACAGGCCTTATGGCTACACCTTC	CASSSDRPYGYTF
TRBV6-4	TRBJ2-2	NA	TRBD2	TGTGCCAGCAGCCCTAGCGGAGAAGGGTTCGGTGAGCTGTTTTTT	CASSPSGEGFGELFF
TRBV28	TRBJ2-7	NA	NA	TGTGCCAGCAGTTATGAGGGGATTTCGGGATCCTACGAGCAGTACTTC	CASSYEGISGSYEQYF
TRBV27	TRBJ2-7	NA	NA	TGTGCCAGCAGTTTACAACAGGGAGGGACCAACGAGCAGTACTTC	CASSLQQGGTNEQYF
TRBV6-1	TRBJ2-7	once	NA	TGTGCCACCCGACGGGATATGCGCTACGAGCAGTACTTC	CATRRDMRYEQYF
TRBV19	TRBJ1-5	NA	NA	TGTGCCACTCGTTGGGGGAGGCTAAATCAGCCCCAGCATTTT	CATRWGRLNQPQHF
TRBV4-3	TRBJ2-7	NA	NA	TGCGCCAGCAGCCAAACCTACAGGGCCTACGAGCAGTACTTC	CASSQTYRAYEQYF
TRBV7-2	TRBJ2-7	few	TRBD2	TGTGCCAGCAGCTTTGGTAGCGGGAGTTTCTACGAGCAGTACTTC	CASSFGSGSFYEQYF
TRBV9	TRBJ1-1	few	TRBD1	TGTGCCAGCAGCGGAAGGACAGGCACTGAAGCTTTCTTT	CASSGRTGTEAFF
TRBV7-2	TRBJ2-5	NA	NA	TGTGCCAGCAGCTTTGGATCGGGGACCGATGAGACCCAGTACTTC	CASSFGSGTDETQYF
TRBV11-3	TRBJ2-5	NA	NA	TGTGCCAGCAGCTTACAATCCAGACCAGAGACCCAGTACTTC	CASSLQSRPETQYF
TRBV7-9	TRBJ2-5	NA	NA	TGTGCCAGCAGCTTGGGGTTGGGAGGGACCCAGTACTTC	CASSLGLGGTQYF
TRBV7-9	TRBJ2-3	NA	NA	TGTGCCAGCAGGGAACCAGGAGATACGCAGTATTTT	CASREPGDTQYF
TRBV28	TRBJ1-2	NA	TRBD1	TGTGCCAGCACTCTGACAGGGAGGTATGGCTACACCTTC	CASTLTGRYGYTF
TRBV7-9	TRBJ1-6	once	TRBD1	TGTGCCAGCAGCTCAACCGGGACAGTCTATAATTCACCCCTCCACTTT	CASSSTGTVYNSPLHF
TRBV11-2	TRBJ1-3	once	NA	TGTGCCAGCAGCCCTCAGGGAGCGATAGGCTCTGGAAACACCATATATTTT	CASSPQGAIGSGNTIYF
TRBV7-6	TRBJ1-1	NA	TRBD1	TGTGCCAGCAGCTTAGCGGCAGGGGGTAGGGTTACTGAAGCTTTCTTT	CASSLAAGGRVTEAFF
TRBV15	TRBJ2-1	once	TRBD2	TGTGCCACCAGCAGACCAATCGGACTAGCGGGAAACTACAATGAGCAGTTCTTC	CATSRPIGLAGNYNEQFF
TRBV9	TRBJ1-3	NA	NA	TGTGCCAGCAGCGTAGGACACCTCTCTGGAAACACCATATATTTT	CASSVGHLSGNTIYF
TRBV6-5	TRBJ2-7	NA	TRBD1	TGTGCCAGCAGCCAGGGACAGGGGTACCACGAGCAGTACTTC	CASSQGQGYHEQYF
TRBV19	TRBJ2-7	NA	TRBD2	TGTGCCAGTAGTACTGCTAGCGGGAGTAAATACGAGCAGTACTTC	CASSTASGSKYEQYF
TRBV6-5	TRBJ1-1	NA	NA	TGTGCCAGCAGCTTACGCGTGAACACTGAAGCTTTCTTT	CASSLRVNTEAFF
TRBV19	TRBJ2-1	NA	TRBD2	TGTGCCAGTCGGACTAGCGGCAATGAGCAGTTCTTC	CASRTSGNEQFF
TRBV29-1	TRBJ2-1	NA	TRBD2	TGCAGCGTTGAAGGGGAACTAGCGGGAGTTTTTGAGCAGTTCTTC	CSVEGELAGVFEQFF
TRBV11-2	TRBJ2-3	few	NA	TGTGCCAGCACCTTAGCCCAGGGAATGGGTACGCAGTATTTT	CASTLAQGMGTQYF
TRBV2	TRBJ2-2	once	NA	TGTGCCAGCAGTGGGGTCTTCGAGGGAGTGCTCACCGGGGAGCTGTTTTTT	CASSGVFEGVLTGELFF
TRBV11-2	TRBJ2-1	NA	TRBD2	TGTGCCAGCAGCTGGGAGCGGGAAGGGGAGCAGTTCTTC	CASSWEREGEQFF
TRBV4-2	TRBJ2-7	NA	TRBD1	TGTGCCAGCAGCCAAGATCCCGCAGGGGGATTGTACGAGCAGTACTTC	CASSQDPAGGLYEQYF
TRBV7-9	TRBJ2-7	medium-sized	NA	TGTGCCAGCAGCTTAGAACAGGGGCTGAGGGAGGACGAGCAGTACTTC	CASSLEQGLREDEQYF
TRBV5-4	TRBJ2-7	NA	TRBD2	TGTGCCAGCAGCTGGCGTGGGACTAGCTTCAACGAGCAGTACTTC	CASSWRGTSFNEQYF
TRBV28	TRBJ2-4	NA	TRBD1	TGTGCCAGCAGTCCGGAGACAGGGGGACTTAACATTCAGTACTTC	CASSPETGGLNIQYF
TRBV28	TRBJ2-2	NA	TRBD1	TGTGCCAGCAGTTTAACAGGGGCCACGAACACCGGGGAGCTGTTTTTT	CASSLTGATNTGELFF
TRBV5-1	TRBJ2-1	NA	NA	TGCGCCAGGGAGGGGGATGGGGTAGGGGAGCGTTTCGAGCAGTTCTTC	CAREGDGVGERFEQFF
TRBV6-1	TRBJ1-5	NA	NA	TGTGCCAGCAGTGGAGACCATTGGGGGACCAATCAGCCCCAGCATTTT	CASSGDHWGTNQPQHF
TRBV11-1	TRBJ2-7	NA	NA	TGTGCCAGCAGCTCCGGGCGGGTCCAGACCTACGAGCAGTACTTC	CASSSGRVQTYEQYF
TRBV9	TRBJ1-5	NA	NA	TGTGCCAGCAGCCCCGGGAGGGAAAATCAGCCCCAGCATTTT	CASSPGRENQPQHF
TRBV20-1	TRBJ2-7	NA	NA	TGCAGTGCTAGTGCCTACGAGCAGTACTTC	CSASAYEQYF
TRBV7-9	TRBJ2-1	once	NA	TGTGCCAGCAGAAAGGGTACAGACAACAATGAGCAGTTCTTC	CASRKGTDNNEQFF
TRBV27	TRBJ1-5	NA	NA	TGTGCCAGCAGTTTATGGGGCGGAAAGCCCCAGCATTTT	CASSLWGGKPQHF
TRBV4-1	TRBJ2-1	NA	NA	TGCGCCAGCAGCCAAGATCGCAATGAGCAGTTCTTC	CASSQDRNEQFF
TRBV7-9	TRBJ1-1	NA	TRBD1	TGTGCCAGCAGCCCCGGGACAGGCTACACTGAAGCTTTCTTT	CASSPGTGYTEAFF
TRBV9	TRBJ2-2	NA	NA	TGTGCCAGCAGCCCAGGTGGGGGGACGAACACCGGGGAGCTGTTTTTT	CASSPGGGTNTGELFF
TRBV28	TRBJ2-7	NA	NA	TGTGCCAGCAGTGAAAACTACGAGCAGTACTTC	CASSENYEQYF
TRBV6-5	TRBJ2-1	NA	TRBD2	TGTGCCAGCAGTCCCGGGGGGGTGGGGGAGCAGTTCTTC	CASSPGGVGEQFF
TRBV4-1	TRBJ2-2	NA	NA	TGCGCCAGCAGCCAATTTGAGGTGGGCGGGGAGCTGTTTTTT	CASSQFEVGGELFF
TRBV27	TRBJ2-5	NA	NA	TGTGCCAGCAGTTTATCCTATAACGGGTTCCAAGAGACCCAGTACTTC	CASSLSYNGFQETQYF
TRBV7-2	TRBJ1-1	NA	NA	TGTGCCAGCAGCTTTCACAGGGCCGGCCCTGAAGCTTTCTTT	CASSFHRAGPEAFF
TRBV27	TRBJ1-6	NA	NA	TGTGCCAGCACATACCAGGGTGGAGATAATTCACCCCTCCACTTT	CASTYQGGDNSPLHF
TRBV7-9	TRBJ2-2	NA	NA	TGTGCCAGCAGCTCCGCGGGACACAACACCGGGGAGCTGTTTTTT	CASSSAGHNTGELFF
TRBV7-9	TRBJ2-1	NA	NA	TGTGCCAGCAGCTTAATGGTCGGAACCTACAATGAGCAGTTCTTC	CASSLMVGTYNEQFF